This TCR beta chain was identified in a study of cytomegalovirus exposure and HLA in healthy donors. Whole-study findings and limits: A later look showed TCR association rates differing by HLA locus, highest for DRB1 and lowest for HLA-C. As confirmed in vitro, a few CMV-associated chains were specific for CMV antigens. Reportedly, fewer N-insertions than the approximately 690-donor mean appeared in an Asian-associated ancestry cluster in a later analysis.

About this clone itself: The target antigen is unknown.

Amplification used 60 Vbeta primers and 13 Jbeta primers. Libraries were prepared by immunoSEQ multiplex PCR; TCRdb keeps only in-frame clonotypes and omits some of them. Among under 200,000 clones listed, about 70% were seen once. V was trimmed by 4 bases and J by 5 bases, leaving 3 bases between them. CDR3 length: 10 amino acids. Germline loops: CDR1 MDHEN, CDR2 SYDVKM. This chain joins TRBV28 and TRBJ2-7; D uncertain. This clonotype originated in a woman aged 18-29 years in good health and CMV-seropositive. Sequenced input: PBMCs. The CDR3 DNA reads TGTGCCAGCAGTTCCAACGAGCAGTACTTC. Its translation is CASSSNEQYF.